The present TCR beta chain was sequenced within a study of T cell responses to AZD1222 COVID-19 vaccine. Using immunoSEQ multiplex PCR, the repertoire was profiled, and TCRdb retains in-frame clones only, with some absent. The sample shows around 99,000 clones, roughly 88% of them seen only once. The source was peripheral blood, collected on day 0 of MenACWY control vaccination. This TCR derives from an adult in good health.

CDR3 DNA: TGTGCCAGCAGCTTCACCACTAGGGCAGGCCACGAGCAGTACTTC. Translated, it gives CASSFTTRAGHEQYF. The V and J genes are TRBV7-2 and TRBJ2-7; TRBD2 might be the D (5 bases). The V end lost 3 bases, the J end lost 5 bases, and 17 bases lay between the germline ends. Germline assignment: CDR1 SGHTA and CDR2 FQGNSA. CDR3 length equals 15 residues.